The 12 T cell receptor beta chains below all came from one sample that was sequenced in a study of preoperative IRX-2 immunotherapy in early breast cancer. Treatment meaning: preoperative locoregional IRX-2 cytokine immunotherapy. Assay used: immunoSEQ multiplex PCR; TCRdb lists only in-frame clones, some missing. Of roughly 43,000 clones in the sample, about 95% were seen once. The sample was tumor tissue, taken after IRX-2 immunotherapy. The receptors here all came from a human donor with breast cancer.

The V call is TRBV6-5, the J call TRBJ1-2; possibly TRBD1 for D (5 bases). The CDR3 covers 14 residues. CDR1 MNHEY and CDR2 SVGAGI come from the germline V gene. Trimming took off 4 bases at V and 3 bases at J, with 12 bases between the two ends. The CDR3 DNA is TGTGCCAGCAGTTGGGACCGCGGGGACTATGGCTACACCTTC. Amino acids: CASSWDRGDYGYTF.

This clone appeared once. V is TRBV14 and J is TRBJ2-2, with 10 positions matching TRBD1. Trimming cost V 2 bases and J 4 bases; bases outside gene matches: 4. The CDR3 contains 16 residues. The V gene's germline CDR1 is SGHDN and CDR2 FVKESK. This CDR3 is CASSQRTGGITGELFF. The CDR3 region has the DNA TGTGCCAGCAGCCAAAGGACAGGGGGGATCACCGGGGAGCTGTTTTTT.

The J gene is TRBJ2-3, the V gene TRBV30; D remains ambiguous. V dropped 4 bases and J dropped 2 bases, with 13 bases sitting between them. Germline loops: CDR1 GTSNPN, CDR2 SVGIG (reference sequence). The CDR3 totals 14 residues. The CDR3: CAWISELPTDTQYF. The CDR3 DNA reads TGTGCCTGGATAAGCGAGCTTCCCACAGATACGCAGTATTTT. Together with reference TRBV30 and TRBJ2-3, the CDR3 gives the full variable domain: SQTIHQWPATLVQPVGSPLSLECTVEGTSNPNLYWYRQAAGRGLQLLFYSVGIGQISSEVPQNLSASRPQDRQFILSSKKLLLSDSGFYLCAWISELPTDTQYFGPGTRLTVL.

This clone was recorded once. CDR3 DNA: TGCGCCAGCAGAGCGGGAGGGTCCTACAATGAGCAGTTCTTC. Residues: CASRAGGSYNEQFF. The chain uses TRBV10-2 and TRBJ2-1; TRBD2 agrees at 10 bases. Germline V gene lookup returns CDR1 WSHSY and CDR2 SAAADI. V lost 6 bases to trimming and J lost 1 base; unmatched junction nucleotides: 0. The CDR3 is made up of 14 amino acids.

The chain uses TRBV27 and TRBJ1-6; no firm D call. Germline-derived CDR1 and CDR2 are MNHEY and SMNVEV (reference sequence). The CDR3 length is 14 residues. V shed 2 bases and J shed 6 bases, with 8 bases lying between them. CDR3 nucleotides: TGTGCCAGCAGTTTAATCCGGGGTAATTCACCCCTCCACTTT. This codes for CASSLIRGNSPLHF.

The CDR3: CASSYRGTGSNTQYF. The CDR3 bases are TGTGCCAGCAGTTATCGGGGGACAGGGTCAAATACGCAGTATTTT. V gene TRBV5-6 combines with J gene TRBJ2-3; TRBD1 agrees at 9 bases. CDR1 is SGHDT and CDR2 is YYEEEE in the germline V gene. The CDR3 has 15 amino acids. After removal of 5 bases from V and 7 bases from J, the junction contained 11 bases not matched to a gene.

This sequence joins TRBV11-1 and TRBJ2-2; 11 bases line up with TRBD2. Germline CDR1 reads SGHAT; CDR2 reads FQDESV (reference sequence). The CDR3 totals 17 residues. V shed 5 bases and J 3 bases; nucleotides not matched to a gene: 8. The CDR3 DNA is TGTGCCAGCAGCCGCGAGGGGACTAGCGGACACACCGGGGAGCTGTTTTTT. Residues: CASSREGTSGHTGELFF.

CDR3 region: CASRKVGEGYTEAFF. CDR3 bases: TGTGCCAGCAGAAAGGTAGGGGAGGGGTACACTGAAGCTTTCTTT. The rearrangement uses TRBV5-4 and TRBJ1-1; D is possibly TRBD1 (5 bases). The CDR3 has 15 amino acids. Germline assignment: CDR1 SGHNT and CDR2 YYREEE (reference sequence). With 5 bases removed from V and 3 bases from J, the gap between germline ends came to 17 bases.

The genes are TRBV18 and TRBJ1-6; TRBD1 aligns across 7 bases. The J segment lost 6 bases and the V segment lost 3 bases, leaving 8 bases of the junction unmatched. This CDR3 is 16 amino acids long. Germline values: CDR1 KGHSH, CDR2 LQKENI. The CDR3 loop reads CASSPSYRDSNSPLHF. Here the CDR3 DNA reads TGTGCCAGCTCACCTTCCTACAGGGACAGTAATTCACCCCTCCACTTT. Filled out from reference TRBV18 and TRBJ1-6, the complete variable domain reads NAGVMQNPRHLVRRRGQEARLRCSPMKGHSHVYWYRQLPEEGLKFMVYLQKENIIDESGMPKERFSAEFPKEGPSILRIQQVVRGDSAAYFCASSPSYRDSNSPLHFGNGTRLTVT.

The chain links TRBV19 to TRBJ2-4; maybe TRBD2 (5 bases). With 4 bases removed from V and 9 bases from J, the gap between germline ends came to 10 bases. Germline assignment: CDR1 LNHDA and CDR2 SQIVND (reference sequence). The CDR3 contains 12 residues. CDR3 in amino acids: CASSTRVGIQYF. The CDR3 coding sequence is TGTGCCAGTAGTACGAGGGTGGGCATTCAGTACTTC.

This sequence joins TRBV7-3 and TRBJ1-4; 7 bases are a match to TRBD1. The CDR3 extends over 15 amino acids. Germline CDR1 SGHTA, CDR2 FQGTGA. V gave up 0 bases and J gave up 8 bases; unmatched junction bases: 6. Here the CDR3 reads CASSLTGAGGEKLFF. Here the CDR3 DNA reads TGTGCCAGCAGCTTAACGGGGGCAGGGGGGGAAAAACTGTTTTTT. The full variable domain, completed using reference TRBV7-3 and TRBJ1-4, is GAGVSQTPSNKVTEKGKYVELRCDPISGHTALYWYRQSLGQGPEFLIYFQGTGAADDSGLPNDRFFAVRPEGSVSTLKIQRTERGDSAVYLCASSLTGAGGEKLFFGSGTQLSVL.

The chain employs TRBV6-5 and TRBJ1-1, with a tentative D call TRBD1 (5 bases). Between the trimmed V and J ends, which lost 6 bases and 3 bases, there was a span of 17 bases. CDR1 and CDR2 (germline): MNHEY, SVGAGI. The CDR3 totals 15 residues. The CDR3 loop is CASRFLGRLDTEAFF. The CDR3 DNA reads TGTGCCAGCAGGTTTCTGGGACGCCTGGACACTGAAGCTTTCTTT.